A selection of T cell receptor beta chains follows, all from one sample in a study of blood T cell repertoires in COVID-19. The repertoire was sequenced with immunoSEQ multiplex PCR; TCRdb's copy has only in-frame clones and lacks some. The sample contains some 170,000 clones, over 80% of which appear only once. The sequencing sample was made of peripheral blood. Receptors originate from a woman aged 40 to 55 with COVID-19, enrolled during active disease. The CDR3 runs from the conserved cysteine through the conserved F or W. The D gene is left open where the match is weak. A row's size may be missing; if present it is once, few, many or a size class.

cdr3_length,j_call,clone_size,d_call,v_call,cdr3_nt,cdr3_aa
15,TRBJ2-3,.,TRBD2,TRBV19,TGTGCCAGTAGTCCATTAGCGGGAGCAATAGATACGCAGTATTTT,CASSPLAGAIDTQYF
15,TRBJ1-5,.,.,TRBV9,TGTGCCAGCAGCCCGAATCCAGGGGTCAATCAGCCCCAGCATTTT,CASSPNPGVNQPQHF
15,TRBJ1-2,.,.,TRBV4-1,TGCGCCAGCAGCCTGCCCGGGAGGTCCTCGGGGGGCTACACCTTC,CASSLPGRSSGGYTF
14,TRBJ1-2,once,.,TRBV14,TGTGCCAGCAGCCAAGATACGGGAACTTATGGCTACACCTTC,CASSQDTGTYGYTF
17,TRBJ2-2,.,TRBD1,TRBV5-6,TGTGCCAGCAGCCTGGGACAGGGGGCGGTAAGGACCGGGGAGCTGTTTTTT,CASSLGQGAVRTGELFF
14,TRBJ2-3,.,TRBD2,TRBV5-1,TGCGCCAGCAGCCCGGGACTAATCACAGATACGCAGTATTTT,CASSPGLITDTQYF
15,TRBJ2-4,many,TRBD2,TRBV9,TGTGCCAGCAGCGTAGGTTTTAGCGGGTTAAACATTCAGTACTTC,CASSVGFSGLNIQYF
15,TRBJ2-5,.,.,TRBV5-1,TGCGCCAGCAGCTTGTCCGGTCCCCAGGTAGAGACCCAGTACTTC,CASSLSGPQVETQYF
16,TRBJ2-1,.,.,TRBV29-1,TGCAGCGTTGCCGGGGACTGGGCCAGCCCCTACAATGAGCAGTTCTTC,CSVAGDWASPYNEQFF
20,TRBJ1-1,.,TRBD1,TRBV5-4,TGTGCCAGCAGCTTGCCTCCTCGTGGGACAGGGGTTGTCAGGAACACTGAAGCTTTCTTT,CASSLPPRGTGVVRNTEAFF
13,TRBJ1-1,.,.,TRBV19,TGTGCCAGTAGTATAGGCAGGAACACTGAAGCTTTCTTT,CASSIGRNTEAFF
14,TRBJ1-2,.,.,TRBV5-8,TGTGCCAGCAGCTTATACGCCTCTGGGGCGGGCTACACCTTC,CASSLYASGAGYTF
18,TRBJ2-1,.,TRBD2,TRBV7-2,TGTGCCAGCAGCACGGGACTAGCGGGGGGGAGCTCCTACAATGAGCAGTTCTTC,CASSTGLAGGSSYNEQFF
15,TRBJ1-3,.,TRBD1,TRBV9,TGTGCCAGCAGCGTACAGGGGGCTTCTGGAAACACCATATATTTT,CASSVQGASGNTIYF
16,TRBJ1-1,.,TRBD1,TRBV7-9,TGTGCCAGCAGCTTAGAAGTTCTCAGGGGGCGGACTGAAGCTTTCTTT,CASSLEVLRGRTEAFF
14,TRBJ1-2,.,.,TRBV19,TGTGCCAGTAAGCAGGGGCCTCCTAACTATGGCTACACCTTC,CASKQGPPNYGYTF
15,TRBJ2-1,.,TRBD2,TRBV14,TGTGCCAGCAGTCTTCCTAGCGGGGGGAGAAATGAGCAGTTCTTC,CASSLPSGGRNEQFF
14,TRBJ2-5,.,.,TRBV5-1,TGCGCCAGCAGCTTGGTCCTCCGAGAAGAGACCCAGTACTTC,CASSLVLREETQYF
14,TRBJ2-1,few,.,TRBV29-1,TGCAGCGTTGAAGATTTTGGCGGCCACAATGAGCAGTTCTTC,CSVEDFGGHNEQFF
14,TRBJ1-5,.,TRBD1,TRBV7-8,TGTGCCAGCAGCCCGACAGGGGGCAGGGAGCCCCAGCATTTT,CASSPTGGREPQHF
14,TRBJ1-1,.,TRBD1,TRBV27,TGTGCCAGCAGTATGACAGGGGGCGCGGCTGAAGCTTTCTTT,CASSMTGGAAEAFF
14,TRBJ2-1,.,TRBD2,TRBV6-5,TGTGCCAGCAGGCTAGCGGGAGGTGTGAATGAGCAGTTCTTC,CASRLAGGVNEQFF
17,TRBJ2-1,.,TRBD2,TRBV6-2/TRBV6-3,TGTGCCAGCAGTTACTCGACGATTCTAGCGGGAGTCGATGAGCAGTTCTTC,CASSYSTILAGVDEQFF
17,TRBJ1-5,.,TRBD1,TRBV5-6,TGTGCCAGCAGGGGGGGCCAGGGGGCCTCCTTCGATCAGCCCCAGCATTTT,CASRGGQGASFDQPQHF
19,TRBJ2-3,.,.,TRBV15,TGTGCCACCAGCACCTACACTAGCTGGAGGACCCCTAGCACAGATACGCAGTATTTT,CATSTYTSWRTPSTDTQYF
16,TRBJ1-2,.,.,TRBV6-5,TGTGCCAGCAGTTACTCGGGCCGCCTGGCGGGCTATGGCTACACCTTC,CASSYSGRLAGYGYTF
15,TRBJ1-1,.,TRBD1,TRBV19,TGTGCCAGTAGTATAGCGGGGACAGGGAGGACTGAAGCTTTCTTT,CASSIAGTGRTEAFF
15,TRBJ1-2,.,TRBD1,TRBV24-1,TGTGCCACCAGTGAATCCTCCACAGGGGTCTATGGCTACACCTTC,CATSESSTGVYGYTF
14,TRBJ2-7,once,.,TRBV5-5,TGTGCCAGTCATTACAGGAGGGACTCCTACGAGCAGTACTTC,CASHYRRDSYEQYF
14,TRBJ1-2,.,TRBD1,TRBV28,TGTGCCAGCCTTCACGGACAGGGAAACTATGGCTACACCTTC,CASLHGQGNYGYTF
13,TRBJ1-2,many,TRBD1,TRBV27,TGTGCCAGCAGTTGGGGGACAGGCCATGGCTACACCTTC,CASSWGTGHGYTF
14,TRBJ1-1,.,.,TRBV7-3,TGTGCCAGCAGCTTGCAGGGATCGTCGGCTGAAGCTTTCTTT,CASSLQGSSAEAFF
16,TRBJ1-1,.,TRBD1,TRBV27,TGTGCCAGCAGTCCCTACCCGACAGGGGGCAGAACTGAAGCTTTCTTT,CASSPYPTGGRTEAFF
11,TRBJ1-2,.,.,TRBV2,TGTGCCAGCATGCAGGGTCGGGGCTACACCTTC,CASMQGRGYTF
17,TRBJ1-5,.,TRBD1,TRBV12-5,TGTGCTAGTGGTTTGGTACTGGGACAGGGGGCTGGACAGCCCCAGCATTTT,CASGLVLGQGAGQPQHF